This TCR beta chain was retrieved from a study of cytomegalovirus exposure and HLA in healthy donors. Study-wide findings and caveats: Investigators reported approximately 150 TCR beta chains as tied to cytomegalovirus. Later analysis identified 15,000 to 20,000 TCR beta sequences associated with HLA alleles, using a false discovery rate threshold of 0.05. Reports indicated that the classifier achieved high specificity and sensitivity in diagnosing cytomegalovirus status. Most subjects' HLA-A and HLA-B alleles were reportedly predicted from TCR beta sequences.

The germline CDR1 and CDR2 sequences are DFQATT and SNEGSKA (reference sequence). The CDR3 sequence is 11 residues long. On this clone: Its cognate antigen is unknown. The junction shows a germline mismatch at one end, possibly a read error.

It was with 60 Vbeta and 13 Jbeta primers that the PCR ran. Profiled with immunoSEQ multiplex PCR; TCRdb holds only in-frame clones, not every one. The sample consists of more than 150,000 clones, less than 90% of them appearing once. The sequenced material came from PBMCs. The clonotype originates from a girl aged 10-17 years in good health and CMV-seropositive. The rearrangement uses TRBV20-1 and TRBJ2-7; TRBD2 matches at 8 bases. CDR3 sequence (DNA): TGCAGTGCTAGAAGCGGACTAGCAGTTACTTTC. Its translation: CSARSGLAVTF.